The following is a TCR beta chain sequence with its context. The specificity of this receptor is unknown. Base qualities are not provided; no much larger clone lies one nucleotide away. This record comes from a study of T cells after yellow fever vaccination (dated 2019 in TCRdb). For the study in its entirety: Libraries from fractions with low cell numbers were prepared with the SMART-Seq v4 Ultra Low Input RNA kit. To follow T-cell clones before and after primary and booster YFV17D yellow fever vaccination, bulk TCR alpha and beta repertoires were sequenced over time. The cohort comprised two healthy male donors, one aged 18 to 29 and one aged 30 to 39 years. Blood was drawn at multiple timepoints before and after primary and secondary immunization, with bulk PBMC replicates and cell subsets isolated. Summary of the overall study and its limitations: Because the study included only two donors, the extent to which the findings can be generalized is limited. The secondary T-cell response was found to be weaker but faster than the primary response, with a peak reached on day 5 rather than on day 15. A small share of clonotypes was detected in both CD4 and CD8 compartments, with the overlap likely arising from convergent recombination. Computational filtering was required because FACS-sorted repertoires could contain abundant contaminating clonotypes from the bulk population. Most clones expanded after primary vaccination were re-detected after the booster (approximately 95% of CD4 and approximately 85% of CD8), suggesting broad memory maintenance.

V loses 4 bases at its end and J loses 5 bases; junction bases beyond the gene matches: 10. Including cysteine and phenylalanine, the CDR3 has 16 amino acids. The entry retains the CDR3 DNA only, 48 bases that are in frame from base 1. As encoded in the germline V gene (reference sequence), CDR1 is SGHKS while CDR2 is YYEKEE. TCR cDNA was synthesized by 5'RACE template switching, which introduced a universal primer site and unique molecular identifiers. cDNA synthesis was primed from both the TCR alpha and TCR beta constant segments. Library amplification used two PCR steps, and the second PCR step added sample barcodes and sequencing adapters. Libraries were sequenced on Illumina HiSeq 2500 (2x100 bp) or NovaSeq (2x150 bp). The authors' analysis ran thus. Demultiplexing of reads and collapsing into UMI consensus sequences were performed with MIGEC, and V(D)J alignment was carried out with MiXCR. Vaccine-responding clonotypes were defined with edgeR using replicate PBMC samples, requiring FDR below 0.01 and a log2 fold change above 5 up to day 15. Each bulk clonotype was labeled CD4 or CD8 based on which sequenced repertoire, CD4 or CD8, contained the clonotype at higher abundance. TCRdb reprocessing: public reads trimmed at Q25 with fastp, clones called with MiXCR, in-frame beta chains kept. Identical CDR3 protein sequences are pooled into one entry, listed with their most common genes and DNA. It is TCRdb's table, rather than the study itself, that gives the V and J calls and clone size. Here the sample has about 260,000 distinct CDR3 sequences; about an eighth occur a single time. The top ten clones comprise about 0.51% of the sample.

This specimen's treatment or condition label, per the study, means: live attenuated yellow fever vaccine strain. PBMCs were isolated from peripheral blood using a standard Ficoll-Paque protocol. Dynabeads CD4 and CD8 positive selection kits were used to isolate the CD4 and CD8 T-cell fractions. TriZol was used to extract RNA from bulk PBMCs, CD4 and CD8 fractions, and dextramer-positive and dextramer-negative fractions. The sample here was CD4+ T cells sorted from PBMCs, taken 45 days after the yellow fever booster vaccination. The sequence derives from a man between 25 and 39 years old who received the YFV17D yellow fever vaccine. The V and J genes are TRBV5-5 and TRBJ2-2; 8 of the junction bases match TRBD1. The DNA sequence is as follows: TGTGCCAGCAGCAACCCGACAGGGGCGAGGACCGGGGAGCTGTTTTTT. This sequence encodes CASSNPTGARTGELFF.